These T cell receptor beta chains were read from a single sample in a study of cytomegalovirus exposure and HLA in healthy donors. Clones were sequenced by immunoSEQ multiplex PCR, and TCRdb holds only the in-frame ones, with some missing. This sample has approximately 170,000 clones; around 85% occur once, and the top ten carry approximately 1.2%. The sequenced material came from PBMCs. The receptor set was obtained from a man in his fifties or sixties in good health and CMV-seropositive. CDR3s include the opening cysteine and the closing phenylalanine or tryptophan. The D gene is left open where the match is weak. Clone sizes are given selectively: once, few, many, or a class where the clone is expanded.

V gene	D gene	J gene	clone size	CDR3 DNA	CDR3 protein
TRBV27	-	TRBJ2-7	once	TGTGCCAGCAGTCACATTGGCTCCTACGAGCAGTACTTC	CASSHIGSYEQYF
TRBV28	TRBD1	TRBJ2-7	-	TGTGCCAGCAGTTCTAGACAGGGCCCATACCCGTACTTC	CASSSRQGPYPYF
TRBV2	-	TRBJ2-3	-	TGTGCCAGCAGTGAAGGGCAGGGGCGGGATACGCAGTATTTT	CASSEGQGRDTQYF
TRBV28	-	TRBJ1-5	-	TGTGCCAGCAGTTTAGGAGGGGGCAATCAGCCCCAGCATTTT	CASSLGGGNQPQHF
TRBV6-5	-	TRBJ1-6	-	TGTGCCAGCAAAAGGACTTTTTCACCCCTCCACTTT	CASKRTFSPLHF
TRBV4-2	-	TRBJ2-4	-	TGTGCCAGCAGCCAAGAGGGGGATAGGGAGGCCAACATTCAGTACTTC	CASSQEGDREANIQYF
TRBV9	TRBD1	TRBJ2-7	-	TGTGCCAGCAGCGTAGGGGGGGACAGGGGCCACGAGCAGTACTTC	CASSVGGDRGHEQYF
TRBV7-2	-	TRBJ2-7	few	TGTGCCAGCAGTAGAAGCGGCCCCTACGAGCAGTACTTC	CASSRSGPYEQYF
TRBV11-2	-	TRBJ1-5	-	TGTGCCAGCAGCAAAAAGACAGATCAGCCCCAGCATTTT	CASSKKTDQPQHF
TRBV4-2	-	TRBJ1-4	-	TGTGCCAGCAGCCATGGTTCGGACAGTAATGAAAAACTGTTTTTT	CASSHGSDSNEKLFF
TRBV7-9	TRBD2	TRBJ2-1	-	TGTGCCAGCAGCTTAGCGGTTACTAGCGAGAGCTCCTACAATGAGCAGTTCTTC	CASSLAVTSESSYNEQFF
TRBV7-8	TRBD2	TRBJ2-7	-	TGTGCCAGCAGGGGACTAGCAAGTGAGCAGTACTTC	CASRGLASEQYF
TRBV5-6	TRBD1	TRBJ2-7	-	TGTGCCAGCAGCTATTGGCAGGGGGCTTCCTACGAGCAGTACTTC	CASSYWQGASYEQYF
TRBV4-3	TRBD2	TRBJ2-4	-	TGCGCCAGCAGCCCCGGCATAAGCGGGAGCCCTCTTCAGTACTTC	CASSPGISGSPLQYF
TRBV7-3	-	TRBJ2-7	-	TGTGCCAGCAGCTTAACGTTCCAGGAGGACGAGCAGTACTTC	CASSLTFQEDEQYF
TRBV30	TRBD2	TRBJ2-3	-	TGTGCCTGGAGTAGGGGACTAGCGGGGTCCACAGATACGCAGTATTTT	CAWSRGLAGSTDTQYF
TRBV4-1	TRBD1	TRBJ2-3	-	TGCGCCAGCAGCCAACGCCCGACAGGGACGAAAACAGATACGCAGTATTTT	CASSQRPTGTKTDTQYF
TRBV12-2	-	TRBJ2-1	few	TGTGCAAGTCGCGTCAGACTAGCGGGAGCTTACAATGAGCAGTTCTTC	CASRVRLAGAYNEQFF
TRBV19	TRBD2	TRBJ2-5	-	TGTGCCAGTAGTATAGGAGGACTAGCGGGAGGGCAAGAGACCCAGTACTTC	CASSIGGLAGGQETQYF
TRBV11-2	-	TRBJ2-7	-	TGTGCCAGCAGCTTCGGACAGTCCTACGAGCAGTACTTC	CASSFGQSYEQYF
TRBV4-3	-	TRBJ1-1	-	TGCGCCAGCAGCCAACCCGGGACACAGAACACTGAAGCTTTCTTT	CASSQPGTQNTEAFF
TRBV7-8	TRBD2	TRBJ2-7	-	TGTGCCAGCAGCTTAGCTCGTGGGGACTACCCGTACGAGCAGTACTTC	CASSLARGDYPYEQYF
TRBV5-4	TRBD1	TRBJ1-5	-	TGTGCCAGCAGCTTGGGAGGACAGGGGGATCAGCCCCAGCATTTT	CASSLGGQGDQPQHF
TRBV10-3	TRBD1	TRBJ2-7	-	TGTGCCACCCGAAAGAAGGGGGCGATCGACGAGCAGTACTTC	CATRKKGAIDEQYF
TRBV28	TRBD1	TRBJ2-2	-	TGTGCCAGCAGTTCAGGGGGCTTGAACACCGGGGAGCTGTTTTTT	CASSSGGLNTGELFF
TRBV7-8	TRBD2	TRBJ2-7	-	TGTGCCAGCAGCCCAAGCGGGAGAGGTAACGAGCAGTACTTC	CASSPSGRGNEQYF
TRBV4-1	-	TRBJ1-2	-	TGCGCCAGCAGCCAAGGGGGGAGGCATGGCTACACCTTC	CASSQGGRHGYTF
TRBV25-1	-	TRBJ1-5	-	TGTGCCAGCAGTGAGGCAGGGGGCAATCAGCCCCAGCATTTT	CASSEAGGNQPQHF
TRBV2	-	TRBJ1-1	-	TGTGCCAGCAGTGAAAGACAGGCTAAGAACACTGAAGCTTTCTTT	CASSERQAKNTEAFF
TRBV6-6	-	TRBJ1-5	-	TGTGCCAGCAGCTTAACAGGACCCCAGCCCCAGCATTTT	CASSLTGPQPQHF
TRBV6-1	-	TRBJ2-5	once	TGTGCCAGCAGCTACGACAGGAAAGAGACCCAGTACTTC	CASSYDRKETQYF
TRBV19	-	TRBJ1-1	-	TGTGCCAGGGGTGTACAGGGTTGCACTGAAGCTTTCTTT	CARGVQGCTEAFF
TRBV27	-	TRBJ2-7	-	TGTGCCAGCAGTTTATTCAAACAGAAGACGGCATACGAGCAGTACTTC	CASSLFKQKTAYEQYF
TRBV10-2	TRBD1	TRBJ1-1	-	TGCGCCAGCAGGACAGGGCAGAACACTGAAGCTTTCTTT	CASRTGQNTEAFF
TRBV27	-	TRBJ1-1	-	TGTGCCAGCAGTTTAGTGGCAGGGCGGAACACTGAAGCTTTCTTT	CASSLVAGRNTEAFF
TRBV15	TRBD1	TRBJ1-4	few	TGTGCCACCAGCGGCTACCGGGACAGGGAAAAACTGTTTTTT	CATSGYRDREKLFF
TRBV28	TRBD1	TRBJ1-4	-	TGTGCCAGCTACTCGGGACAGGGGGTTGGTATAAGGGAAAAACTGTTTTTT	CASYSGQGVGIREKLFF
TRBV5-1	TRBD2	TRBJ2-7	once	TGCGCCAGCAGCCCAACGACTAGCGTATCCTACGAGCAGTACTTC	CASSPTTSVSYEQYF
TRBV11-2	-	TRBJ2-7	-	TGTGCCAGCAGCTTAGATGTAGCGGCCTCCTCCTACGAGCAGTACTTC	CASSLDVAASSYEQYF
TRBV30	TRBD1	TRBJ1-5	-	TGTGCCTGGAGTGTAAAAGGGGGCGGTCAGCCCCAGCATTTT	CAWSVKGGGQPQHF
TRBV30	TRBD2	TRBJ2-1	-	TGTGCCTGGACCAGCGGGGGGGCCTACAATGAGCAGTTCTTC	CAWTSGGAYNEQFF
TRBV7-9	-	TRBJ2-6	-	TGTGCCAGCAGCTTAAACAGGGTCCTCTCTGGGGCCAACGTCCTGACTTTC	CASSLNRVLSGANVLTF
TRBV7-6	TRBD1	TRBJ2-7	once	TGTGCCAGCACTCTCTCGACAGGGTGGAACTACGAGCAGTACTTC	CASTLSTGWNYEQYF
TRBV4-3	-	TRBJ1-4	few	TGCGCCAGCAGCCAGAGGGTGGGTGAAAAACTGTTTTTT	CASSQRVGEKLFF
TRBV28	-	TRBJ1-1	-	TGTGCCAGCAGTCCGCTGCCGTTGGCCGCCAGGCCAGCTTTCTTT	CASSPLPLAARPAFF
TRBV4-3	-	TRBJ1-1	-	TGCGCCAGCAGCCAAGACGGGTGGTCTGAAGCTTTCTTT	CASSQDGWSEAFF
TRBV11-2	TRBD1	TRBJ1-2	-	TGTGCCAGCAGCTTATCAGGGGGGATCGGCTACACCTTC	CASSLSGGIGYTF
TRBV5-6	-	TRBJ1-1	few	TGTGCCAGCAGCCTCTCCCAGGGGCGGGGGACTGAAGCTTTCTTT	CASSLSQGRGTEAFF